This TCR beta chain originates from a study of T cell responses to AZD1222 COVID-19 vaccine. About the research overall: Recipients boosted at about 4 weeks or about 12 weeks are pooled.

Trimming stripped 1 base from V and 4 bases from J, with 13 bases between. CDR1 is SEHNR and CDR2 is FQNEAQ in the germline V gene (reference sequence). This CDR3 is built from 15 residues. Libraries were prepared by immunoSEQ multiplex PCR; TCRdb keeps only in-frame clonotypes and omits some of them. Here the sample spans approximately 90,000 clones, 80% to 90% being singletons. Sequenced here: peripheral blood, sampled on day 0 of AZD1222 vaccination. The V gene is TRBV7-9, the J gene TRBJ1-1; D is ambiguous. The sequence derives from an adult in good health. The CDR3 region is CASSLGGFMSTEAFF. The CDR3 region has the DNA TGTGCCAGCAGCTTAGGAGGGTTTATGAGCACTGAAGCTTTCTTT.